Below are 6 T cell receptor beta chains sequenced from a single sample in a study of T-cell reconstitution after alpha-beta-depleted transplantation in children. The authors prepared the TCRbeta library with unique molecular identifiers. TCRdb itself ran the PCR reads through MiXCR, one entry per CDR3 protein. The table shows approximately 210,000 distinct CDR3 sequences, with roughly 15% occurring only once. Specimen: PBMCs from the stem cell graft donor, collected from the stem cell graft. These receptors were collected from a human donor who donated a stem cell graft to a child with acute lymphoblastic leukemia.

This clonotype occurred many times. The genes are TRBV5-5 and TRBJ2-4; D not resolved. CDR3 length: 14 residues. CDR1 SGHKS and CDR2 YYEKEE come from the germline V gene (reference sequence). The V end lost 1 base, the J end lost 2 bases, and 7 bases lay between the germline ends. The DNA for the CDR3 is TGTGCCAGCAGCTTGTCCGGGCCCAAAAACATTCAGTACTTC. Translation: CASSLSGPKNIQYF.

This chain connects TRBV4-1 to TRBJ1-2; D possibly corresponds to TRBD1 (5 bases). There are 16 residues in the CDR3. Per germline, CDR1 MGHRA and CDR2 YSYEKL. Trimming took off 1 base at V and 2 bases at J, with 14 bases between the two ends. Here the CDR3 DNA reads TGCGCCAGCAGCCAAGTGGCGGGGGAAAGGAACTATGGCTACACCTTC. Its translation: CASSQVAGERNYGYTF.

This clonotype was counted ten times or more. CDR3 amino acids: CSARGGTSGRAREQYF. The CDR3 region has the DNA TGCAGTGCTAGAGGGGGGACTAGCGGGAGGGCTCGGGAGCAGTACTTC. The chain has TRBV20-1 and TRBJ2-7, with 16 nucleotides matching TRBD2. Germline-derived CDR1 and CDR2 are DFQATT and SNEGSKA (reference sequence). Trimming took 1 base from V and 7 from J; bases not matched to a gene: 7. The CDR3 spans 16 residues.

This clonotype was seen a few times. At one of its ends the junction is not consistent with the germline gene, which may arise from a read error. This sequence joins TRBV27 and TRBJ2-6; 7 bases agree with TRBD2. Per the germline V gene, CDR1 is MNHEY and CDR2 is SMNVEV (reference sequence). CDR3 length: 19 residues. The CDR3 DNA follows: TGCGGACGGGACCCGCGGGGTAGCGGGCCCTTCTCTGGGGCCAACGTCCTGACTTTC. This gives the protein CGRDPRGSGPFSGANVLTF.

Ten or more counts support this clonotype. CDR3 coding DNA: TGTGCCAGCAGCCTCGGGGGGGTATACAATGAGCAGTTCTTC. The encoded protein is CASSLGGVYNEQFF. The genes are TRBV11-1 and TRBJ2-1; 8 bases align to TRBD2. J was trimmed by 4 bases and V by 5 bases; bases with no gene match: 4. Looked up from germline, CDR1 is SGHAT and CDR2 is FQDESV (reference sequence). CDR3 length equals 14 residues. Drawing the rest from reference TRBV11-1 and TRBJ2-1, the complete variable domain is EAEVAQSPRYKITEKSQAVAFWCDPISGHATLYWYRQILGQGPELLVQFQDESVVDDSQLPKDRFSAERLKGVDSTLKIQPAELGDSAMYLCASSLGGVYNEQFFGPGTRLTVL.

This clonotype was observed many times. The V and J genes are TRBV4-2 and TRBJ2-7; 10 positions match TRBD1. The germline V gene has CDR1 LGHNA and CDR2 YNFKEQ. Unmatched junction bases numbered 2, after V lost 4 bases and J lost 2 bases. The CDR3 contains 14 residues. CDR3 protein: CASSLDRGPYEQYF. CDR3 in DNA: TGTGCCAGCAGCCTAGACAGGGGGCCCTACGAGCAGTACTTC.